Included here is one T cell receptor (beta chain) sequence, with context. The record originates from a study of blood T cell repertoires in COVID-19. About the research overall: The cDNA or gDNA used as material had been derived from T cells, B-cell-depleted T cells, or PBMCs.

Authors' analysis steps: Amplified reference gene primers provided the basis for estimating nucleated cell counts. Produced via immunoSEQ multiplex PCR; TCRdb's table is partial and in-frame only. V and J calls and clone size come straight from that table; D and trimming were deduced from the DNA. The table lists a few hundred thousand clones, approximately 86% of them singletons, with around 9.5% in the top ten. Germline V gives CDR1 SNHLY, CDR2 FYNNEI. The V end lost 7 bases, the J end lost 4 bases, and 13 bases lay between the germline ends. The CDR3 sequence is 14 residues long. The sample was peripheral blood. This chain uses TRBV2 with TRBJ2-2; the D gene is possibly TRBD2 (7 bases). The receptor was isolated from a man between 40 and 49 years old who had recovered from COVID-19. CDR3 bases: TGTGCCAGCAAGGGGGGGCGGGTCACCGGGGAGCTGTTTTTT. Translating gives CASKGGRVTGELFF.